This T cell receptor (beta chain) derives from a study of shared clonotypes between healthy human individuals. Study-level background: Sampling drew on donors who were a couple of women and a few men aged 18 to 49.

Several immunoSEQ plates held equal portions of the genomic DNA taken from each subset. Libraries were prepared by immunoSEQ multiplex PCR; TCRdb keeps only in-frame clonotypes and omits some of them. Seen here are hundreds of thousands of clones, around 75% observed once, and the top ten hold roughly 13%. Healthy HIV-negative adults with no recent acute infections or vaccinations were recruited as donors. Each sample came from a Caucasian adult donor living in Nashville, Tennessee. The CDR3 has 16 residues. Trimming removed 5 bases from V and 3 bases from J, with 17 bases in between. The germline V gene has CDR1 LNHDA and CDR2 SQIVND (reference sequence).

The chain combines TRBV19 with TRBJ2-1; D is uncertain. The receptor's source is a woman aged 40 to 50 in good health. Some clones in this sample may be carry-over from other donors' samples. The sequenced sample consisted of PBMCs. As DNA, the CDR3 is TGTGCCAGTAGTCCCCCTTTTCGTGGGGTCTACAATGAGCAGTTCTTC. Residues: CASSPPFRGVYNEQFF.